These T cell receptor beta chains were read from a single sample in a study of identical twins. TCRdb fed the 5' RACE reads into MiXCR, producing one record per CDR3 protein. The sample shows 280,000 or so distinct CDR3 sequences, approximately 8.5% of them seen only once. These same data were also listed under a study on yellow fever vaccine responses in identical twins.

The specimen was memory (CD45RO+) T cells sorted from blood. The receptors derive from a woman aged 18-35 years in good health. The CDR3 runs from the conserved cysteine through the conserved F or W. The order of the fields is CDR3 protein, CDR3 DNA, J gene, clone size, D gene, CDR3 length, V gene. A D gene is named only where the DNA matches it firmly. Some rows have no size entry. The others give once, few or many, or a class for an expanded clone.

CASSPGVSRGLRNSSYEQYF,TGCGCCAGCAGCCCCGGGGTTAGCAGGGGTTTAAGAAACTCGTCCTACGAGCAGTACTTC,TRBJ2-7,many,-,20,TRBV5-1
CASRTLQGQNEKLFF,TGTGCCAGTAGAACATTACAGGGTCAAAATGAAAAACTGTTTTTT,TRBJ1-4,-,-,15,TRBV19
CASSGRQGVQETQYF,TGCGCCAGCAGCGGGCGACAGGGGGTCCAAGAGACCCAGTACTTC,TRBJ2-5,-,TRBD1,15,TRBV5-1
CASSSQGNQPQHF,TGTGCCAGCAGCTCCCAGGGGAATCAGCCCCAGCATTTT,TRBJ1-5,many,-,13,TRBV11-2
CASSPQPAGLTDTQYF,TGTGCCAGCAGCCCCCAACCGGCGGGGCTAACAGATACGCAGTATTTT,TRBJ2-3,many,-,16,TRBV7-3
CSAGGLGSTEAFF,TGCAGTGCTGGAGGTCTAGGTTCCACTGAAGCTTTCTTT,TRBJ1-1,few,-,13,TRBV20-1
CASRLGGTGITEAFF,TGTGCCAGCAGACTCGGGGGGACCGGGATCACTGAAGCTTTCTTT,TRBJ1-1,many,-,15,TRBV12-3/TRBV12-4
CASSPGVRGVTEAFF,TGTGCCAGCAGCCCAGGGGTGAGGGGGGTCACTGAAGCTTTCTTT,TRBJ1-1,-,-,15,TRBV7-8
CASQGAGSNSPLHF,TGTGCCAGCCAGGGGGCAGGGAGTAATTCACCCCTCCACTTT,TRBJ1-6,-,TRBD1,14,TRBV27
CASSSLGGAPYNEQFF,TGTGCCAGCAGTTCCCTGGGAGGGGCTCCCTACAATGAGCAGTTCTTC,TRBJ2-1,-,TRBD2,16,TRBV6-5
CAIKDSGSSYNEQFF,TGTGCCATCAAGGATAGCGGGAGTTCCTACAATGAGCAGTTCTTC,TRBJ2-1,-,TRBD2,15,TRBV10-3
CASSLSEAMNTGELFF,TGTGCCAGCAGCCTATCTGAAGCGATGAACACCGGGGAGCTGTTTTTT,TRBJ2-2,few,-,16,TRBV7-8
CSVALAGTQYF,TGCAGCGTTGCCCTTGCGGGGACCCAGTACTTC,TRBJ2-5,many,-,11,TRBV29-1
CASSLVLRTGGTGELFF,TGTGCCAGCAGCTTGGTACTTAGGACAGGGGGCACCGGGGAGCTGTTTTTT,TRBJ2-2,few,TRBD1,17,TRBV5-8
CASSSGGYSTDTQYF,TGTGCCAGCAGTTCAGGGGGCTATAGCACAGATACGCAGTATTTT,TRBJ2-3,-,TRBD1,15,TRBV12-3/TRBV12-4
CASSLRGRNEQFF,TGTGCCAGCAGCTTGAGGGGGCGGAATGAGCAGTTCTTC,TRBJ2-1,-,TRBD1,13,TRBV5-6
CASSFLASGVSYNEQFF,TGTGCCAGCAGTTTTCTGGCTAGCGGGGTGTCCTACAATGAGCAGTTCTTC,TRBJ2-1,-,TRBD2,17,TRBV27
CASSSSSLHEQFF,TGTGCCAGCAGCAGCTCAAGCCTCCACGAGCAGTTCTTC,TRBJ2-1,many,-,13,TRBV11-1
CASSLGTAIEGYTF,TGCGCCAGCAGCTTGGGCACAGCTATCGAAGGCTACACCTTC,TRBJ1-2,-,-,14,TRBV5-1
CASSQSYRDGELFF,TGCGCCAGCAGCCAGTCCTATAGGGACGGGGAGCTGTTTTTT,TRBJ2-2,-,-,14,TRBV4-1
CASSQAGMRPKEETQYF,TGCGCCAGCAGCCAAGCGGGTATGAGACCCAAAGAGGAGACCCAGTACTTC,TRBJ2-5,few,-,17,TRBV4-1
CASGRQPSSGANVLTF,TGTGCCAGCGGTAGACAGCCTAGCTCTGGGGCCAACGTCCTGACTTTC,TRBJ2-6,-,-,16,TRBV27
CASSSTSNGANVLTF,TGTGCCAGCAGCTCAACGAGCAACGGGGCCAACGTCCTGACTTTC,TRBJ2-6,few,-,15,TRBV5-5